This TCR beta chain was sequenced for a study of T cells after yellow fever vaccination. This clonotype appeared many times. Its matching antigen is unknown. Study-wide results and caveats: High-abundance clonotypes from the bulk population could contaminate FACS-sorted repertoires. At 95% to 97% for CD4 and almost 90% for CD8, most primary-vaccination clones showed up again after the booster.

It was through 5'RACE template switching that TCR cDNA was made, with a universal primer site and UMIs added. MiXCR was run by TCRdb on the 5' RACE reads, yielding one entry per CDR3 protein. The data contain about 120,000 distinct CDR3 sequences, roughly 8.2% of them singletons. Germline CDR1 is DFQATT and CDR2 is SNEGSKA (reference sequence). The CDR3 spans 13 residues. Trimming cost V 3 bases and J 4 bases, with 10 bases left between them. This chain uses TRBV20-1 with TRBJ2-1; D perhaps matches TRBD2 (6 bases). The source is a man younger than 35 who received the YFV17D yellow fever vaccine. This material consisted of CD8+ T cells sorted from PBMCs, taken on the day of the yellow fever booster vaccination. CDR3 residues: CSASLASYNEQFF. The CDR3 DNA sequence: TGCAGTGCTAGCCTAGCGTCGTACAATGAGCAGTTCTTC.